The 3 T cell receptor beta chains presented below share a single source sample, sequenced in a study of T cells expressing NK-cell markers. From its re-call of the 5' RACE reads, TCRdb lists each CDR3 protein once, without DNA. This sample's table reports around 380,000 distinct CDR3 sequences. Source material: blood T cells: a sorted CD56 or NKG2C T cell subset, CD4+ or CD8+ T cells, or bulk PBMC T cells (not recorded which). The receptors originated from a woman in her 50s in good health.

This chain uses TRBV20-1 with TRBJ2-5; checking the TCRdb D call of TRBD1 is not possible without DNA. The CDR3 spans 13 residues. Germline-derived CDR1 and CDR2 are DFQATT and SNEGSKA (reference sequence). The CDR3: CSAIRTGGETQYF.

The gene calls are TRBV20-1 and TRBJ2-2. CDR3 length equals 14 residues. Germline-derived CDR1 and CDR2 are DFQATT and SNEGSKA (reference sequence). The CDR3 spells CSARGSLNTGELFF.

The chain joins TRBV10-3 to TRBJ2-5. The CDR3 consists of 15 residues. The V gene's germline CDR1 is ENHRY and CDR2 SYGVKD. The CDR3 spells CAISEFGLVEETQYF.